Shown below are 9 T cell receptor beta chains from a single sample sequenced in a study of graft-versus-host responses after intestinal transplantation. Co-plating was performed using about 200,000 CFSE-labeled responder cells and about 200,000 irradiated, violet-dye-labeled stimulator cells. TCRdb's copy holds only in-frame clones and misses some; the assay was immunoSEQ multiplex PCR. The profile covers roughly 1,500 clones, with 50% to 70% appearing a single time and roughly 7% taken by the ten largest. The source was alloreactive CD8+ T cells from a mixed lymphocyte reaction culture, collected before transplantation. This sample's subset: CFSE-low proliferating T cells sorted from approximately six-day pre-transplant mixed lymphocyte reaction (GvH or HvG direction). The source is a human patient who was an organ donor for intestinal transplantation.

This chain joins TRBV27 and TRBJ1-2; 7 nucleotides agree with TRBD1. Germline loops: CDR1 MNHEY, CDR2 SMNVEV (reference sequence). The CDR3 length is 15 residues. V lost 3 bases, J lost 4 bases, and 8 bases stayed unmatched. This CDR3 reads CASSFTGTDFYGYTF. CDR3 bases: TGTGCCAGCAGTTTCACGGGGACAGACTTCTATGGCTACACCTTC.

About this clone: This likely comes from a read error, as the CDR3 has no conserved phenylalanine or tryptophan at its end. The chain is built from TRBV4-3 and TRBJ1-2, with 7 bases lining up with TRBD1. The CDR3 has 20 residues. Germline CDR1 and CDR2: LGHNA and YSLEER. J was trimmed by 0 bases and V by 0 bases; bases with no gene match: 16. The CDR3 spells CASSQDQVGGLGLANYGYTL. CDR3 nucleotide sequence: TGCGCCAGCAGCCAAGATCAAGTAGGGGGCTTGGGGCTAGCTAACTATGGCTACACCCTC.

V gene TRBV9 combines with J gene TRBJ2-1; 7 nucleotides agree with TRBD2. Germline CDR1 is SGDLS and CDR2 is YYNGEE. The length of the CDR3 is 18 residues. V shed 4 bases and J 0 bases; nucleotides not matched to a gene: 13. The CDR3 DNA follows: TGTGCCAGCAGCCTTCTGCTGGGTGGCGGGAGCTCCTACAATGAGCAGTTCTTC. As protein: CASSLLLGGGSSYNEQFF. Complete variable domain (other parts from reference TRBV9 and TRBJ2-1): DSGVTQTPKHLITATGQRVTLRCSPRSGDLSVYWYQQSLDQGLQFLIQYYNGEERAKGNILERFSAQQFPDLHSELNLSSLELGDSALYFCASSLLLGGGSSYNEQFFGPGTRLTVL.

This clone has only a few counts. The chain has TRBV5-4 and TRBJ1-1; D is possibly TRBD1 (5 bases). CDR1 is SGHNT, CDR2 YYREEE, per germline (reference sequence). The V and J ends lost 4 bases and 4 bases respectively, with 17 bases between them. This CDR3 region has 15 residues. DNA of the CDR3: TGTGCCAGCAGCCCGGATGTATTGGGGGTCACTGAAGCTTTCTTT. It specifies CASSPDVLGVTEAFF. The entire variable domain, with the rest obtained from reference TRBV5-4 and TRBJ1-1, is as follows: ETGVTQSPTHLIKTRGQQVTLRCSSQSGHNTVSWYQQALGQGPQFIFQYYREEENGRGNFPPRFSGLQFPNYSSELNVNALELDDSALYLCASSPDVLGVTEAFFGQGTRLTVV.

The chain employs TRBV4-2 and TRBJ1-6; 11 bases are a match to TRBD1. The ends lost 5 bases at V and 8 bases at J; junction bases unmatched: 5. The CDR3 consists of 15 residues. CDR1 is LGHNA, CDR2 YNFKEQ, per germline. CDR3 sequence reads: CASSNKGQGDSPLHF. The CDR3 DNA is TGTGCCAGCAGCAACAAGGGACAGGGGGATTCACCCCTCCACTTT.

The chain has TRBV28 and TRBJ2-1, with D possibly being TRBD1 (6 bases). The CDR3 has 15 amino acids. The germline CDR1 and CDR2 sequences are MDHEN and SYDVKM. Trimming cost V 6 bases and J 5 bases, with 17 bases left between them. CDR3 residues: CASSRPQGFDNEQFF. Here the CDR3 DNA reads TGTGCCAGCAGCCGACCTCAGGGGTTCGACAATGAGCAGTTCTTC.

The chain joins TRBV28 to TRBJ2-3; 13 bases match TRBD2. With 4 bases clipped from V and 0 bases from J, the junction kept 4 bases outside the gene matches. CDR1 and CDR2 (germline): MDHEN, SYDVKM. This CDR3 comprises 17 residues. The CDR3 DNA sequence: TGTGCCAGCAGTTCAGGACTAGCGGGGGAGAGCACAGATACGCAGTATTTT. Its protein product is CASSSGLAGESTDTQYF.

V usage is TRBV4-3 and J usage is TRBJ1-3; TRBD1 is a possible D gene (5 bases). The germline CDR1 and CDR2 sequences are LGHNA and YSLEER. Trimming left V 2 bases short and J 1 base short, with 9 bases between. The CDR3 is 15 residues long. The CDR3 region has the DNA TGCGCCAGCAGCCAATGGCAGGGTTCTGGAAACACCATATATTTT. It yields the protein CASSQWQGSGNTIYF.

The chain is built from TRBV6-6 and TRBJ2-7; D unclear. Trimming pared 8 bases from V and 1 base from J, leaving 0 bases between. The CDR3 extends over 9 amino acids. CDR1 and CDR2 (germline): MNHNY, SVGAGI (reference sequence). The CDR3 DNA is TGTGCCAGCTCCTACGAGCAGTACTTC. Protein sequence: CASSYEQYF.